There are many counts of the clone carrying this TCR beta chain. This entry comes from a study of T cells in Graves' hyperthyroidism and ophthalmopathy. RNA transcripts yielded amplified TCR beta CDR3 regions. The HTBI primer set served for first-round RT-PCR of the TCR CDR3. Via MiXCR, TCRdb re-called the multiplex PCR reads, giving one row per CDR3 protein. The table includes over 500,000 distinct CDR3 sequences, about 15% detected once. J gave up 11 bases and V 2 bases, and 9 bases lay outside the gene matches. CDR3 size: 13 residues. The germline V gene encodes CDR1 SNHLY and CDR2 FYNNEI. The sample was blood. This chain connects TRBV2 to TRBJ2-7, with TRBD1 matching 7 bases. The source of this sequence is a woman aged 40 to 50 with Graves' hyperthyroidism. In DNA form, the CDR3 reads TGTGCCAGCAGTGAACCCACCGGGACAGAGGAGTACTTC. Its translation is CASSEPTGTEEYF.